The rows below give T cell receptor beta chains drawn from one sample of a study of blood T cells in healthy people across ages. TCRdb re-called the 5' RACE reads through MiXCR, storing one row per CDR3 protein. In the table there are about 1.1 million distinct CDR3 sequences, more than 30% of which are singletons. The material sequenced was blood. The source of these receptors is a young man in good health. CDR3s include the opening cysteine and the closing phenylalanine or tryptophan. The order of the fields is clone size, D gene, V gene, J gene, CDR3 protein, CDR3 DNA. The D gene is left open where the match is weak. A row's size may be missing; if present it is once, few, many or a size class.

abundance: -
d_gene: TRBD1
v_gene: TRBV29-1
j_gene: TRBJ2-2
CDR3aa: CSVTKPGQGALGELFF
CDR3nt: TGCAGCGTTACTAAACCGGGACAGGGGGCTCTCGGGGAGCTGTTTTTT

abundance: -
d_gene: TRBD1
v_gene: TRBV4-1
j_gene: TRBJ2-7
CDR3aa: CASSQDPGQSSYEQYF
CDR3nt: TGCGCCAGCAGCCAAGATCCGGGACAGAGCTCCTACGAGCAGTACTTC

abundance: few
d_gene: -
v_gene: TRBV7-2
j_gene: TRBJ1-2
CDR3aa: CASSLVEDSDGYTF
CDR3nt: TGTGCCAGCAGCTTAGTTGAGGATAGCGATGGCTACACCTTC

abundance: -
d_gene: TRBD1
v_gene: TRBV20-1
j_gene: TRBJ1-5
CDR3aa: CSARTGGQPQHF
CDR3nt: TGCAGTGCTAGGACAGGGGGTCAGCCCCAGCATTTT

abundance: few
d_gene: -
v_gene: TRBV29-1
j_gene: TRBJ2-1
CDR3aa: CSVGRGGNEQFF
CDR3nt: TGCAGCGTTGGACGTGGGGGGAATGAGCAGTTCTTC

abundance: -
d_gene: -
v_gene: TRBV4-1
j_gene: TRBJ2-1
CDR3aa: CASSHTDRNYNEQFF
CDR3nt: TGCGCCAGCAGCCATACTGACAGGAACTACAATGAGCAGTTCTTC

abundance: -
d_gene: -
v_gene: TRBV19
j_gene: TRBJ2-3
CDR3aa: CASSKRTDSRTDTQYF
CDR3nt: TGTGCCAGTAGTAAACGGACAGACTCCCGCACAGATACGCAGTATTTT

abundance: few
d_gene: TRBD2
v_gene: TRBV9
j_gene: TRBJ2-3
CDR3aa: CASIPGAGGLGTDTQYF
CDR3nt: TGTGCCAGCATCCCCGGAGCGGGGGGGCTTGGTACAGATACGCAGTATTTT

abundance: many
d_gene: -
v_gene: TRBV5-1
j_gene: TRBJ2-1
CDR3aa: CASNPGAGNEQFF
CDR3nt: TGCGCCAGCAACCCGGGGGCTGGGAATGAGCAGTTCTTC

abundance: few
d_gene: -
v_gene: TRBV29-1
j_gene: TRBJ2-7
CDR3aa: CSVVGDSYEQYF
CDR3nt: TGCAGCGTTGTGGGGGACTCCTACGAGCAGTACTTC

abundance: few
d_gene: -
v_gene: TRBV5-6
j_gene: TRBJ1-1
CDR3aa: CASSSPFPGLMNTEAFF
CDR3nt: TGTGCCAGCAGCTCACCCTTCCCTGGACTGATGAACACTGAAGCTTTCTTT

abundance: -
d_gene: TRBD1
v_gene: TRBV6-2/TRBV6-3
j_gene: TRBJ1-2
CDR3aa: CASSETGTNYGYTF
CDR3nt: TGTGCCAGCAGTGAGACAGGGACTAACTATGGCTACACCTTC

abundance: few
d_gene: TRBD2
v_gene: TRBV27
j_gene: TRBJ2-1
CDR3aa: CASSLREGGAYNEQFF
CDR3nt: TGTGCCAGCAGTTTACGGGAGGGGGGAGCCTACAATGAGCAGTTCTTC

abundance: -
d_gene: -
v_gene: TRBV20-1
j_gene: TRBJ1-5
CDR3aa: CSARGNLGQPQHF
CDR3nt: TGCAGTGCTAGAGGAAACTTGGGTCAGCCCCAGCATTTT

abundance: -
d_gene: TRBD1
v_gene: TRBV11-3
j_gene: TRBJ2-3
CDR3aa: CASSIDRDRDTQYF
CDR3nt: TGTGCCAGCAGCATAGACAGGGACCGAGATACGCAGTATTTT

abundance: -
d_gene: TRBD2
v_gene: TRBV7-9
j_gene: TRBJ2-3
CDR3aa: CASRGIAGPADTQYF
CDR3nt: TGTGCCAGCAGGGGTATAGCGGGGCCCGCGGATACGCAGTATTTT

abundance: -
d_gene: TRBD1
v_gene: TRBV2
j_gene: TRBJ1-2
CDR3aa: CASSDPRGTGETTNYGYTF
CDR3nt: TGTGCCAGCAGTGACCCCCGGGGGACAGGCGAGACTACTAACTATGGCTACACCTTC

abundance: -
d_gene: -
v_gene: TRBV10-3
j_gene: TRBJ1-1
CDR3aa: CAISQRGGNTEAFF
CDR3nt: TGTGCCATCAGTCAGCGGGGGGGAAACACTGAAGCTTTCTTT

abundance: few
d_gene: -
v_gene: TRBV4-3
j_gene: TRBJ1-2
CDR3aa: CASSQDGAGWGFGYTF
CDR3nt: TGCGCCAGCAGCCAAGATGGGGCAGGATGGGGTTTTGGCTACACCTTC